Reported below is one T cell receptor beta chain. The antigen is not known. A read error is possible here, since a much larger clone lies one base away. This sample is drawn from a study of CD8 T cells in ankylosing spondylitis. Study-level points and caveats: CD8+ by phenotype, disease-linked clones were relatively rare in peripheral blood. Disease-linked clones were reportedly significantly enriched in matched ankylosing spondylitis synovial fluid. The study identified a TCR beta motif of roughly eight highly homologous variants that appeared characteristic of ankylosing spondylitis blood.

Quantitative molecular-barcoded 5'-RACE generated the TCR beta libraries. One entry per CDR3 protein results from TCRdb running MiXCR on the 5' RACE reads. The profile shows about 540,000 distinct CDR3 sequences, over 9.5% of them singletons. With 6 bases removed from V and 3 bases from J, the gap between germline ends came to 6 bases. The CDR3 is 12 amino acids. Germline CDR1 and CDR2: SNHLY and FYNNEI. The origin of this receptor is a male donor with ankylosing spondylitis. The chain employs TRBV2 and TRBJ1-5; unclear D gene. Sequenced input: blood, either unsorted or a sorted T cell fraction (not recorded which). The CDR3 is CASSGPNQPQHF. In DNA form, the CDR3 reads TGTGCCAGCAGCGGACCCAATCAGCCCCAGCATTTT.